This T cell receptor beta chain originates from a study of blood T cell repertoires in COVID-19. As handled by the study authors: Reference gene primer amplification yielded estimated nucleated cell counts. Only in-frame clones appear in the TCRdb table, and some are missing; sequencing was by immunoSEQ multiplex PCR. V, J and clone size were drawn from that table, and D and trimming were deduced from the DNA. The sample contains more than 100,000 clones, roughly 90% of which appear only once. The clonotype comes from a man aged 70-80 years with active COVID-19. The sample was peripheral blood.

CDR3 in DNA: TGTGCCAGCAGCGTAGAACCGGACAGCCCGAACTATGGCTACACCTTC. This codes for CASSVEPDSPNYGYTF. This sequence joins TRBV9 and TRBJ1-2; the D gene is possibly TRBD1 (6 bases). The V and J ends lost 0 bases and 2 bases respectively, with 14 bases between them. The CDR3 extends over 16 amino acids. The germline gives CDR1 SGDLS, CDR2 YYNGEE.